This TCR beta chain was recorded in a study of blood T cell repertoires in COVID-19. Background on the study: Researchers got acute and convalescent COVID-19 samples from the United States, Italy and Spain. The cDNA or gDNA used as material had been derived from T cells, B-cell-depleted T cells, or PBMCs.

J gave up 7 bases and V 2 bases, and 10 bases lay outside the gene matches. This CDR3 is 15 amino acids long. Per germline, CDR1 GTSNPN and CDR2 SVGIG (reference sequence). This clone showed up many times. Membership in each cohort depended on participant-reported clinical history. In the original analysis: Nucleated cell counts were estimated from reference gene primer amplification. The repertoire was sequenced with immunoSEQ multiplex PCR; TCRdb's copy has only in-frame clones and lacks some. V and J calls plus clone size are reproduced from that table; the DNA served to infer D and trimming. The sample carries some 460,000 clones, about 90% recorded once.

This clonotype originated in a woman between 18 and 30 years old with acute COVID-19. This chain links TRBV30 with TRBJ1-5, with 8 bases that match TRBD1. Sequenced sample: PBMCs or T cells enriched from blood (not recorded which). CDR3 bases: TGTGCCTGGAGTCTAGGACAGGGAGGGAAACAGCCCCAGCATTTT. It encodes CAWSLGQGGKQPQHF.